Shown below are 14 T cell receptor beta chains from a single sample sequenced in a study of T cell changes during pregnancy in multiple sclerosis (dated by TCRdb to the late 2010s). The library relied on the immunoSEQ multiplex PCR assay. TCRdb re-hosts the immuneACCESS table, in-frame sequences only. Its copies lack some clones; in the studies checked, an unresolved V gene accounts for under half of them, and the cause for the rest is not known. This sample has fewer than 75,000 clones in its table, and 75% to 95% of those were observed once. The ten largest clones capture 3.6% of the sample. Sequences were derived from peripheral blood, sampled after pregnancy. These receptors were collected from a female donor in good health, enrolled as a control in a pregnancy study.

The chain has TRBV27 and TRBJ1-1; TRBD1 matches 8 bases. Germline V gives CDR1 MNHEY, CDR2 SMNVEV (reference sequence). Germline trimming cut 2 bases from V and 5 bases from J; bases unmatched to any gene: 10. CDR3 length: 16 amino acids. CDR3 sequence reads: CASSLTSGQGRTEAFF. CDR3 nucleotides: TGTGCCAGCAGTTTAACCTCAGGACAGGGCCGAACTGAAGCTTTCTTT.

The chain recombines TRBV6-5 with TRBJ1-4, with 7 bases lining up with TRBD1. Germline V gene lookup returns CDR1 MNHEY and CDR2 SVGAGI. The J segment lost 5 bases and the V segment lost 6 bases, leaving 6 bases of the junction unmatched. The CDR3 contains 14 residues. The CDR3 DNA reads TGTGCCAGCAGCATGGGACAGCCAAATGAAAAACTGTTTTTT. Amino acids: CASSMGQPNEKLFF.

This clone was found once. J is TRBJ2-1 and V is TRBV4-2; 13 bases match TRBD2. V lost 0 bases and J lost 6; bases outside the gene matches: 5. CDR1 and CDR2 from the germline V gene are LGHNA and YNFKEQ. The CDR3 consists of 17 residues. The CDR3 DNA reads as TGTGCCAGCAGCCAAGAACTAGCGGGAGGGCCAACCAATGAGCAGTTCTTC. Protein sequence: CASSQELAGGPTNEQFF.

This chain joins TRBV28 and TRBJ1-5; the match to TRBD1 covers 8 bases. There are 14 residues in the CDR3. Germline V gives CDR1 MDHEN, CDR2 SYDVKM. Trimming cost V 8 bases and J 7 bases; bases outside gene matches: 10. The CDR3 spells CASGYIRGRQPQHF. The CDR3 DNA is TGTGCCAGCGGATATATCAGGGGGCGACAGCCCCAGCATTTT.

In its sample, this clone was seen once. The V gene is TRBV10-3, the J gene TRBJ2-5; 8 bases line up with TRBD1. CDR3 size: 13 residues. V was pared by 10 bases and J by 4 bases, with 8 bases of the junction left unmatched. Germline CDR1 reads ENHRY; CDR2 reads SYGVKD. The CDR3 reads CASKTGARETQYF. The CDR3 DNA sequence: TGTGCCAGCAAGACAGGGGCAAGAGAGACCCAGTACTTC.

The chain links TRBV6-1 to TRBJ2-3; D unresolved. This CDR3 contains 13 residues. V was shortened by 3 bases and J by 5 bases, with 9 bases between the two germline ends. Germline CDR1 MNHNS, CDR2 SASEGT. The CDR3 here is CASSEAPGDTQYF. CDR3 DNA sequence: TGTGCCAGCAGTGAGGCCCCGGGAGATACGCAGTATTTT.

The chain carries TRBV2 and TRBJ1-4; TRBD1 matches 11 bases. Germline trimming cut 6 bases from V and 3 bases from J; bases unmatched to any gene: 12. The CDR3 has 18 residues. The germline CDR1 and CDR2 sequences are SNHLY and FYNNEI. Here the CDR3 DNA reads TGTGCCAGCAGACTCGGGACAGGGGGAACGGGTGCTAATGAAAAACTGTTTTTT. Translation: CASRLGTGGTGANEKLFF. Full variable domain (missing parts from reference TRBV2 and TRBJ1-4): EPEVTQTPSHQVTQMGQEVILRCVPISNHLYFYWYRQILGQKVEFLVSFYNNEISEKSEIFDDQFSVERPDGSNFTLKIRSTKLEDSAMYFCASRLGTGGTGANEKLFFGSGTQLSVL.

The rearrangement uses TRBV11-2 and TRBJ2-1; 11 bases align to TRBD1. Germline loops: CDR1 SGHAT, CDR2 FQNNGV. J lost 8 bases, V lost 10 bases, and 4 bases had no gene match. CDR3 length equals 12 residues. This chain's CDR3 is CAIRTGGDEQFF. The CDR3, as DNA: TGTGCCATACGGACAGGGGGCGATGAGCAGTTCTTC.

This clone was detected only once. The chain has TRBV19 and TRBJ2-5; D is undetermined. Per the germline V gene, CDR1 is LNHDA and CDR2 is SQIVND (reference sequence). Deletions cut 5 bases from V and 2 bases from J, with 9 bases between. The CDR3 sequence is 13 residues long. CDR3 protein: CASSFGLQETQYF. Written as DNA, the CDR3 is TGTGCCAGTAGTTTCGGGTTACAAGAGACCCAGTACTTC.

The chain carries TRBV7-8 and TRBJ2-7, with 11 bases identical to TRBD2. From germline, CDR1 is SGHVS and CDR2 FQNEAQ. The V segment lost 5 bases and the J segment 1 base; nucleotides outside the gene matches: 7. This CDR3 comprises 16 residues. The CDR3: CASSPSLAGVSYEQYF. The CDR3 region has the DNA TGTGCCAGCAGCCCCTCACTAGCGGGAGTTTCCTACGAGCAGTACTTC.

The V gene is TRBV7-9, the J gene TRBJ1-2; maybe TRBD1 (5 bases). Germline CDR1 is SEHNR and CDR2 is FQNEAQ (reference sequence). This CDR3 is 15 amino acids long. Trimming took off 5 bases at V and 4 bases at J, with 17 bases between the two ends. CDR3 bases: TGTGCCAGCAGCCAAGGGGCAGGAGCGACCTATGGCTACACCTTC. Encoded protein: CASSQGAGATYGYTF.

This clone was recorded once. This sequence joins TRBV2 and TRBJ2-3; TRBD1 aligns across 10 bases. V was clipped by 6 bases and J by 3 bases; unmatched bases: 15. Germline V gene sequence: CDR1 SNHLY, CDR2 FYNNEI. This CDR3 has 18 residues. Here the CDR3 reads CASRSRDRGYSLTDTQYF. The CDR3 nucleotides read TGTGCCAGCAGGAGCCGGGACAGGGGTTACAGCTTAACAGATACGCAGTATTTT.

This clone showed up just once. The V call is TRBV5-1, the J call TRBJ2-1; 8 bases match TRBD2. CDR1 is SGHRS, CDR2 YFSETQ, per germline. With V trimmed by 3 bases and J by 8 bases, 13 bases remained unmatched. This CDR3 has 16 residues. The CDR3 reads CASSWAAGGLRDEQFF. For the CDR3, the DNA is TGCGCCAGCAGCTGGGCGGCGGGGGGATTAAGGGATGAGCAGTTCTTC. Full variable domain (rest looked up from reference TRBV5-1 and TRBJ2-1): KAGVTQTPRYLIKTRGQQVTLSCSPISGHRSVSWYQQTPGQGLQFLFEYFSETQRNKGNFPGRFSGRQFSNSRSEMNVSTLELGDSALYLCASSWAAGGLRDEQFFGPGTRLTVL.

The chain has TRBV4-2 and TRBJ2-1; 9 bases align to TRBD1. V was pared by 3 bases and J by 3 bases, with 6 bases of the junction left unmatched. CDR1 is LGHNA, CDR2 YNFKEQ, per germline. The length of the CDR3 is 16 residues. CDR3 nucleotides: TGTGCCAGCAGCCAGACTACAGGGGGCCGCTACAATGAGCAGTTCTTC. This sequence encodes CASSQTTGGRYNEQFF.